The clone carrying this TCR beta chain was observed a handful of times. The antigen remains undetermined. This sample includes further DNA sequences coding for the same CDR3. These data are taken from a study of vaccination effects on CD4 cells after COVID-19. ViraFEST assay sequencing came after antigen-specific CD4+ T cells were expanded with viral peptide pools. Between days 9 and 11 of culture, CD4+ T cells were separated out. Absence of prior SARS-CoV-2 infection characterized the vaccine recipients, who showed negative nucleocapsid antibodies. This CDR3 has 16 amino acids. Germline CDR1 MNHEY, CDR2 SVGAGI. The trim removed 0 bases at V and 4 bases at J, leaving 5 bases unmatched. Study-wide results and limits: The study got few convalescent patients and did not collect any early post-infection timepoints. Pronounced clonal contraction occurred in clones induced by infection and by vaccine late after vaccination.

TCRdb keeps only in-frame clones here, not all; method: immunoSEQ multiplex PCR. The sample lists 27,000 or so clones; 72% were seen once. Source: CD4+ T cells from PBMCs cultured with SARS-CoV-2 spike peptides, taken before COVID-19 vaccination. This receptor was taken from a human donor who received a COVID-19 vaccine. The chain has TRBV6-5 and TRBJ1-2; TRBD1 matches 10 bases. In DNA, the CDR3 is TGTGCCAGCAGTTACTCGAGGACAGGGGGTGGCTATGGCTACACCTTC. Amino acid sequence: CASSYSRTGGGYGYTF.